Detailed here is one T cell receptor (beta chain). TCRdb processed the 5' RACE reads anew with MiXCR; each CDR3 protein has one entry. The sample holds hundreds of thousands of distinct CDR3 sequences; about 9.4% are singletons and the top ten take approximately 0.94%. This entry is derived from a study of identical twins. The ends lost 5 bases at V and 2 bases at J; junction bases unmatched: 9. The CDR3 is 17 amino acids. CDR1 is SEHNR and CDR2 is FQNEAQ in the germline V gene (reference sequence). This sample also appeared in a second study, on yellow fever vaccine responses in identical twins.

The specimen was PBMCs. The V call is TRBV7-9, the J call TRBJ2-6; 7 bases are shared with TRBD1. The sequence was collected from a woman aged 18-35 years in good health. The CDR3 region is CASSLTGAEAGANVLTF. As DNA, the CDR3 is TGTGCCAGCAGCCTAACAGGGGCGGAGGCTGGGGCCAACGTCCTGACTTTC.